These T cell receptor beta chains were read from a single sample in a study of blood T cell repertoires in COVID-19. Profiled with immunoSEQ multiplex PCR; TCRdb holds only in-frame clones, not every one. The repertoire holds about 530,000 clones, with 85% to 90% as singletons. The sample was peripheral blood. These receptor sequences come from a woman aged 45-65 years with COVID-19, enrolled during active disease. Each CDR3 is given with its conserved first and last residue. The D gene is left open where the match is weak. Size tells how often a clone was seen (once, few, many) or the class of an expanded clone, and some rows leave it out.

CDR3 protein | CDR3 DNA | D gene | J gene | clone size | V gene
CASSMRTGAYEQYF | TGTGCCAGTAGTATGCGGACAGGGGCCTACGAGCAGTACTTC | TRBD1 | TRBJ2-7 | - | TRBV19
CASKDRVVETQYF | TGTGCCAGCAAGGACAGGGTGGTGGAGACCCAGTACTTC | TRBD1 | TRBJ2-5 | - | TRBV2
CASSAHPFRGRGTGELFF | TGTGCCAGCAGCGCACACCCTTTTAGGGGGAGGGGCACCGGGGAGCTGTTTTTT | - | TRBJ2-2 | - | TRBV9
CASRTIAEAFF | TGTGCCAGTAGAACAATCGCTGAAGCTTTCTTT | - | TRBJ1-1 | - | TRBV19
CASRGTANSPLHF | TGTGCCAGCAGGGGGACAGCTAATTCACCCCTCCACTTT | TRBD1 | TRBJ1-6 | - | TRBV28
CASSRGLAGGPYEQYF | TGCGCCAGCAGCAGGGGACTAGCGGGGGGACCCTACGAGCAGTACTTC | TRBD2 | TRBJ2-7 | once | TRBV5-1
CASSIIQGINEKLFF | TGTGCCAGTAGTATTATCCAGGGAATTAATGAAAAACTGTTTTTT | - | TRBJ1-4 | - | TRBV19
CASSAQGFGGYTF | TGTGCCAGCAGCGCTCAGGGTTTCGGTGGCTACACCTTC | - | TRBJ1-2 | - | TRBV5-6
CASSVEPAGANYGYTF | TGTGCCAGCAGCGTAGAGCCCGCAGGGGCTAACTATGGCTACACCTTC | - | TRBJ1-2 | - | TRBV9
CASTPRGGDTEAFF | TGTGCCAGCACCCCCCGGGGGGGGGACACTGAAGCTTTCTTT | - | TRBJ1-1 | - | TRBV7-2